The clone carrying this T cell receptor beta chain is labeled medium-sized (0.01 to 0.1%) based on frequency. Its antigen is as yet unknown. TRB was amplified by touch-down multiplex PCR, primer pools A and B combined. TCRdb reprocessed the multiplex PCR reads, with one entry per CDR3 protein and no DNA. This table holds 5,000 to 6,500 distinct CDR3 sequences. The data were obtained in a study of T cell clusters in autoimmune cytopenias. TRB amplification used roughly 250 ng of peripheral blood genomic DNA. Overall study findings and caveats: TRB repertoire shifts in secondary cytopenia and chronic lymphocytic leukemia mostly reflected lymphoma, not autoimmunity. Healthy donors had about 3-fold more exclusive TRB clusters than active autoimmune hepatitis patients.

These sequences were also reported in another study, on T cell repertoires in aging, cancer and after chemotherapy. That paper states: Over several months to years, re-sampled healthy donor repertoires clearly shared clones.

The specimen was peripheral blood. This clonotype was sampled from a human donor in good health.

The CDR3: CASSTDRVDNEQFF. This chain links TRBV7-6 with TRBJ2-1; TCRdb proposes TRBD1, but this gene call is untestable without DNA. This CDR3 spans 14 amino acids. Germline values: CDR1 SGHVS, CDR2 FNYEAQ.